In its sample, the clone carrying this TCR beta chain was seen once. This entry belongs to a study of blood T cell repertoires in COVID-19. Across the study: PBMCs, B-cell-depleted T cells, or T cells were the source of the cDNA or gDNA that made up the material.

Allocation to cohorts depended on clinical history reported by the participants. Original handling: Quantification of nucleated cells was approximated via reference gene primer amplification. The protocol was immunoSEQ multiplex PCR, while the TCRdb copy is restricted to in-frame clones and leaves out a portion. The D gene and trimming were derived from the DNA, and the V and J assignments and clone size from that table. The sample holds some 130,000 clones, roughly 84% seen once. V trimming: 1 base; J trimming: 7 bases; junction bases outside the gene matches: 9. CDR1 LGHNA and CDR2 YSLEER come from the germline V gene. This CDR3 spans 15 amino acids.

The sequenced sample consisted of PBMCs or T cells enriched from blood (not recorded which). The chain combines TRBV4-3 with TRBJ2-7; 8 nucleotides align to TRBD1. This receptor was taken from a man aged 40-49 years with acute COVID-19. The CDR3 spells CASSQGLSQGEEQYF. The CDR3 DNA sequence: TGCGCCAGCAGCCAAGGGTTATCACAGGGGGAAGAGCAGTACTTC.